The 5 T cell receptor beta chains below were found in one sample sequenced in a study of T cell repertoires in cytomegalovirus infection. TCRdb redid the calling of the reads with MiXCR, one entry per CDR3 protein. The data contain 560,000 or so distinct CDR3 sequences, 16% of them seen just once; the ten biggest clones take up 20% to 30%. What was sequenced was CD8+ T cells from PBMCs. The source of these receptors is a human donor in good health (CMV status not recorded). Some clones in this sample may be carry-over from other donors' samples.

V usage is TRBV19 and J usage is TRBJ2-1; D tentatively reads TRBD1 or TRBD2 (5 bases each). The V end lost 6 bases, the J end lost 10 bases, and 16 bases lay between the germline ends. Germline V gene data show CDR1 as LNHDA and CDR2 as SQIVND (reference sequence). The CDR3 covers 13 residues. The CDR3 here is CASRIGVGEEQFF. CDR3 coding DNA: TGTGCCAGTAGGATCGGCGTGGGGGAAGAGCAGTTCTTC.

A remark on this clonotype: This clone may be a read error of a much larger clone one base away. The V and J genes are TRBV28 and TRBJ2-2; 11 bases fit TRBD2. The ends lost 3 bases at V and 1 base at J; junction bases unmatched: 4. The germline CDR1 and CDR2 sequences are MDHEN and SYDVKM. CDR3 length equals 17 residues. The CDR3 reads CASSLTGLAENTGELFF. CDR3 bases: TGTGCCAGCAGTTTGACGGGACTAGCGGAGAACACCGGGGAGCTGTTTTTT. Full variable domain (rest looked up from reference TRBV28 and TRBJ2-2): DVKVTQSSRYLVKRTGEKVFLECVQDMDHENMFWYRQDPGLGLRLIYFSYDVKMKEKGDIPEGYSVSREKKERFSLILESASTNQTSMYLCASSLTGLAENTGELFFGEGSRLTVL.

This clonotype appeared a few times. The V and J genes are TRBV6-1 and TRBJ2-1; 11 bases agree with TRBD2. In germline, CDR1 is MNHNS, CDR2 SASEGT. The junction had 4 bases not matched to a gene; V was cut back by 5 bases and J by 4 bases. CDR3 length: 15 amino acids. The CDR3 spells CASSPSGGRYNEQFF. The CDR3 bases are TGTGCCAGCAGTCCTAGCGGGGGGCGATACAATGAGCAGTTCTTC.

A few counts support this clonotype. The genes are TRBV19 and TRBJ1-1; D is ambiguous. Germline values: CDR1 LNHDA, CDR2 SQIVND (reference sequence). V was clipped by 1 base and J by 4 bases, with 10 bases between them. The CDR3 is 14 residues long. The CDR3, as DNA: TGTGCCAGTAGTATAGGAAATCACGGCACTGAAGCTTTCTTT. Its protein is CASSIGNHGTEAFF.

This clonotype has a handful of counts. An end of the junction does not agree with germline; a read error may underlie this. The chain links TRBV5-3 to TRBJ2-2; D is possibly TRBD1 or TRBD2 (5 bases each). TRBV5-3 qualifies as an ORF whose function is uncertain. The CDR3 extends over 18 amino acids. In DNA form, the CDR3 reads TGTGCCAGCAGCTACCGGGACGTCGAATCCTCGAACACCGGGGAGCTGTTTTTT. This codes for CASSYRDVESSNTGELFF.